One TCR beta chain is described in this entry. A few counts support this clone. Its binding antigen is unknown. Base quality data are lacking; no much larger clone is found one base away. This record comes from a study of pediatric ulcerative colitis (dated by TCRdb to 2018 to 2020). As for the study more broadly: Some 10 newly diagnosed, treatment-naive pediatric ulcerative colitis patients and a few non-IBD control children each provided paired blood and rectal samples. General study outcomes and caveats: Because repertoires were derived from total lymphocyte DNA, patterns in rare subsets such as regulatory T cells may not have been reflected. With only four individuals, the healthy control group was small. Two rectal CDR3 clonotypes were present in all ulcerative colitis patients and in none of the controls. Features of the rectal repertoire distinguished controls, mild-moderate colitis patients and acute severe colitis patients, and in acute severe colitis, rectal diversity was reduced because of clonal expansions. Rectal pinch biopsies may have included blood-derived T cells, especially in patients with overt colitis. Significantly higher autologous blood-rectal clonal overlap was found in ulcerative colitis patients than in controls, which suggested increased T cell trafficking to inflamed tissue. For technical reasons, the blood samples of a couple of patients yielded substantially fewer templates, so those samples were excluded from the blood-rectal overlap analysis.

Rearranged CDR3 beta regions were amplified from genomic DNA with multiplex V and J primers using the immunoSEQ TRB Survey service. To keep sequencing depth equal across samples, survey-level depth of up to 500,000 reads per sample was applied. The libraries were purified and pooled, then sequenced using Illumina technology. The original methods were these. immunoSEQ online tools were used for productive clonality, sample overlap, pairwise scatters, CDR3 beta length, V/D/J gene usage and productiveness. Calculated diversity was the number of unique rearrangements divided by total templates times 100; Shannon and Simpson indices were also computed. Principal component analysis was performed on Z-score normalized data with the R prcomp function and the ggbiplot package. Morisita's index was used to quantify blood-rectal clonal overlap within each subject. TCRdb's version of the immuneACCESS table is confined to in-frame rearrangements and falls short of the full clone set. An unresolved V gene accounts for under half of the shortfall where checked; the remainder is of unknown origin. V, J and clone size reflect that table, while D and trimming were determined from the DNA. The sample table contains around 12,000 clones; only one count was recorded for around 77% of them. The ten largest make up 4% to 5% of the sample.

The V end loses 0 bases and the J end loses 4 bases, and a stretch of 16 bases separates them. Inclusive of the bounding cysteine and phenylalanine, the CDR3 is 16 residues long. The DNA shown is the 48-base CDR3, in frame from base 1. The germline V gene gives CDR1 as SGDLS and CDR2 as YYNGEE. During colonoscopy, one to two rectal pinch biopsies were obtained for research purposes. In controls, colonoscopy was performed for suspected IBD, macroscopically and histologically normal endoscopy was observed, and no IBD diagnosis was made within the following year. Before DNA was isolated, the rectal biopsies underwent proteinase K digestion. The Wizard kit (Promega) was used to extract genomic DNA from the blood and intestinal samples.

The rearranged chain carries TRBV9 and TRBJ2-5; the D segment could be TRBD2, given 6 matching bases. This clonotype originated in a boy aged 10-17 years who was a control in a study of pediatric ulcerative colitis. The sample consisted of gut tissue. The sequenced DNA is TGTGCCAGCAGCGTAGGCCGGGGGAGTGCGTTAGAGACCCAGTACTTC. It translates to CASSVGRGSALETQYF. Here the CDR3 is joined to the reference TRBV9 and TRBJ2-5 genes, and the full variable domain is: DSGVTQTPKHLITATGQRVTLRCSPRSGDLSVYWYQQSLDQGLQFLIQYYNGEERAKGNILERFSAQQFPDLHSELNLSSLELGDSALYFCASSVGRGSALETQYFGPGTRLLVL.